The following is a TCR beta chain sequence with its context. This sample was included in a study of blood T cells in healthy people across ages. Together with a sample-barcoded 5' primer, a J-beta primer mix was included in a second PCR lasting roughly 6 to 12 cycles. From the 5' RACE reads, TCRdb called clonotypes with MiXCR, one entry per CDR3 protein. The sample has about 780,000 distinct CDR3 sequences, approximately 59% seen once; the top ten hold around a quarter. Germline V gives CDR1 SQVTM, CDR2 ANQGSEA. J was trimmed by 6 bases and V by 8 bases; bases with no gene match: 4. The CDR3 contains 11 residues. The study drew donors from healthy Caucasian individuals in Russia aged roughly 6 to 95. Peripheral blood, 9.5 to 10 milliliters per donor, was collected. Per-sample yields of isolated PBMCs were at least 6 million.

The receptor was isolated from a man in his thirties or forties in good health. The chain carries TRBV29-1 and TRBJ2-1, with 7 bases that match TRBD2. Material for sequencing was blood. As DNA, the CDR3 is TGCAGCCTCCGGGGGGTCAATGAGCAGTTCTTC. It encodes CSLRGVNEQFF.